This entry features one T cell receptor beta chain sequence. Antigen specificity is unknown. The data are from a study of T cell repertoires in cytomegalovirus infection. Study as a whole: Carrying CMV and the relevant HLA type showed in public TCR beta signatures. Study conclusions and caveats: CMV carriers having the relevant HLA were flagged by cumulative public TCR beta family frequency. CMV-specific HLA-C-restricted TCR beta clonotypes dominated the ex vivo response.

MiXCR, applied by TCRdb to the reads, yields one record per CDR3 protein. Of 500,000 or so distinct CDR3 sequences listed, 16% are singletons. The V and J ends lost 2 bases and 2 bases, in that order; junction bases with no gene match: 10. The germline V gene has CDR1 LGHDT and CDR2 YNNKEL (reference sequence). CDR3 length equals 18 residues. The chain recombines TRBV3-1 with TRBJ2-3, with 10 positions matching TRBD2. The sequencing input was CD8+ T cells from PBMCs. The receptor comes from a human donor in good health (CMV status not recorded). Some clones in this sample may be carry-over from other donors' samples. The CDR3 region has the DNA TGTGCCAGCAGCCAACCCCCTCGACTAGCGGGCCACACAGATACGCAGTATTTT. Encoded protein: CASSQPPRLAGHTDTQYF.